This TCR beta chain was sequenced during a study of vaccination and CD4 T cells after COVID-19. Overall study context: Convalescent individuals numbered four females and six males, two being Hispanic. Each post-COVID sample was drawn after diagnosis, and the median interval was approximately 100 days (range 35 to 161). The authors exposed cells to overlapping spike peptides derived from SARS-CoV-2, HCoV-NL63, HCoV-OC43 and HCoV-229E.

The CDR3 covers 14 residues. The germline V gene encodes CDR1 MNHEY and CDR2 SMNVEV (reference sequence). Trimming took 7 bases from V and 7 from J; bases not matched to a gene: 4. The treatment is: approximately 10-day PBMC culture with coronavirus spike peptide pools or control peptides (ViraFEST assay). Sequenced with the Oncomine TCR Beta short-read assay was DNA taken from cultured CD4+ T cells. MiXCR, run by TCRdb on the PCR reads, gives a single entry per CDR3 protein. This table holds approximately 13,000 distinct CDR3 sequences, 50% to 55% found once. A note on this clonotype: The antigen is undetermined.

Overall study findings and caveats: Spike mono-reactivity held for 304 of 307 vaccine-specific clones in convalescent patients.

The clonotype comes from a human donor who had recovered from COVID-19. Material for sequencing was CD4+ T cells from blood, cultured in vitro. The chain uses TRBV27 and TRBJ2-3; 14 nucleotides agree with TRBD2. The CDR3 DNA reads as TGTGCCAGCAAGGGGACTAGCGGGAGTAATACGCAGTATTTT. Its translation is CASKGTSGSNTQYF.